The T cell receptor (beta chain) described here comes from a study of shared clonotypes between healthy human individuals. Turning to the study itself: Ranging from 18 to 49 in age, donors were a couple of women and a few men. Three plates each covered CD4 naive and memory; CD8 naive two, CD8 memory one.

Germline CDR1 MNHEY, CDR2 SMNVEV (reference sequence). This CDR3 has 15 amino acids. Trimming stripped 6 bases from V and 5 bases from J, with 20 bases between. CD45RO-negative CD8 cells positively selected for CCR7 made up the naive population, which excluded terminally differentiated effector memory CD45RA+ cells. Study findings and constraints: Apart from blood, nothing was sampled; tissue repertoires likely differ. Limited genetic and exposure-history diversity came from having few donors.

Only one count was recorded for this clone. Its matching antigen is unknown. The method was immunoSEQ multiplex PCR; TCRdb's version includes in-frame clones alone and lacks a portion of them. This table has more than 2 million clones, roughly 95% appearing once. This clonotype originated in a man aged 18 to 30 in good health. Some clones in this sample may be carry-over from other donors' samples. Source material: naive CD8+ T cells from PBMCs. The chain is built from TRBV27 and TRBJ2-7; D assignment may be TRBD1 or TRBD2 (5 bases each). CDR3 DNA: TGTGCCAGCAGCGACGACCTGGGACGGACCCACGAGCAGTACTTC. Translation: CASSDDLGRTHEQYF.